The 3 T cell receptor beta chains listed next were all sequenced from one sample in a study of T cell responses to AZD1222 COVID-19 vaccine. Generated by immunoSEQ multiplex PCR, the TCRdb table keeps only in-frame clones and is missing some. The sample has tens of thousands of clones, around three quarters seen once. The sequencing used peripheral blood, collected 28 days after the second AZD1222 dose. The receptors here all came from an adult who received the AZD1222 COVID-19 vaccine.

The chain has TRBV5-4 and TRBJ2-1; TRBD2 matches at 11 bases. Looked up from germline, CDR1 is SGHNT and CDR2 is YYREEE (reference sequence). J was trimmed by 6 bases and V by 2 bases; bases with no gene match: 1. The CDR3 consists of 14 residues. The CDR3 DNA reads as TGTGCCAGCAGCTTTAGCGGGGGGGCCAATGAGCAGTTCTTC. Its translation: CASSFSGGANEQFF.

The chain couples TRBV5-5 to TRBJ1-4; D is unresolved. There are 16 residues in the CDR3. Trimming shortened V by 0 bases and J by 0 bases, and 9 bases separated the two germline ends. Germline V gene lookup returns CDR1 SGHKS and CDR2 YYEKEE (reference sequence). The CDR3 coding sequence is TGTGCCAGCAGCTTGGCGACGCCTACAACTAATGAAAAACTGTTTTTT. This encodes CASSLATPTTNEKLFF. The full variable domain, rest sourced from reference TRBV5-5 and TRBJ1-4, is DAGVTQSPTHLIKTRGQQVTLRCSPISGHKSVSWYQQVLGQGPQFIFQYYEKEERGRGNFPDRFSARQFPNYSSELNVNALLLGDSALYLCASSLATPTTNEKLFFGSGTQLSVL.

This clone came up once. The V call is TRBV19, the J call TRBJ2-3; the match to TRBD2 covers 9 bases. The CDR3 spans 14 residues. V was pared by 8 bases and J by 6 bases, with 9 bases of the junction left unmatched. Germline CDR1 is LNHDA and CDR2 is SQIVND (reference sequence). The CDR3 sequence: CASRTRGGVDTQYF. The CDR3 DNA is TGTGCCAGTCGTACGCGGGGGGGCGTGGATACGCAGTATTTT. Using reference TRBV19 and TRBJ2-3 for the parts outside the CDR3, the full variable domain is DGGITQSPKYLFRKEGQNVTLSCEQNLNHDAMYWYRQDPGQGLRLIYYSQIVNDFQKGDIAEGYSVSREKKESFPLTVTSAQKNPTAFYLCASRTRGGVDTQYFGPGTRLTVL.